This T cell receptor (beta chain) originates from a study of beta chain features in type 1 diabetes (dated by TCRdb to the late 2010s). Notes on the research overall: Mean age, gender distribution, total cell number and subset yield were not different between patients and healthy donors. Across all samples, 90 million to 130 million sorted cells were examined, and cell number per subset correlated strongly with RNA yield. Regulatory and stem cell-like memory subsets were isolated from only 8 patients and roughly eight healthy donors, whereas naive and central memory subsets came from all 28 donors. In the study, recently diagnosed type 1 diabetes patients and matched healthy donors were compared on the TCRB repertoires of their sorted circulating CD4+ T cell subsets. Overall study results and their limits: A moderate but significant shortening of TCRB CDR3 length was observed in type 1 diabetes patients in all four CD4+ subsets. Because cDNA rather than genomic DNA was sequenced, highly expressing activated cells could have been over-represented, although no difference in activation and CD3 levels was found between groups. Patients with type 1 diabetes made fewer insertions and deleted more nucleotides at VDJ recombination sites, implying thymic rearrangement abnormalities. Because the HLA sub-analyses included only small numbers of individuals, any influence of HLA type on TCRB rearrangement was left unresolved. Naive, central memory and regulatory TCRB repertoires appeared to be more similar among patients than among healthy donors. PCR may preferentially amplify shorter templates, but because patient and control samples were amplified and corrected together, any resulting skew would affect both groups equally.

A word on this clone: No cognate antigen has been identified for it. Base quality data are lacking; no much larger clone is found one base away.

All of the isolated RNA was reverse transcribed with the High Capacity cDNA Reverse Transcription Kit, so expressed TCRB transcripts were sequenced. Deep immunoSEQ sequencing was applied to naive, central memory and regulatory T cell samples, giving an average of around 3.4 million total reads per sample. After sorted cells were lysed in RLT buffer, RNA was extracted with DNase-treated RNeasy Micro or Mini kits, with the choice depending on cell number. To prevent cross-contamination, every cell subset was processed on its own, while patient and healthy donor samples were processed together. Using the immunoSEQ multiplex PCR, TCRB sequences were amplified from cDNA into 87-bp fragments spanning the CDR3 region. Sequencing of the amplicons was done on the Illumina HiSeq platform. As for how the authors treated the data: PCR bias was corrected computationally using synthetic template baselines, and reads within Hamming distance 2 were collapsed, with unmergeable singletons discarded. Reads were aligned against IMGT so that V, D and J genes, CDR3 length and insertions or deletions at six rearrangement sites could be assigned. Within each subset, clonotype counts were normalized to sorted cell number, and only after that were true diversity and Gini coefficients computed with the tcR R package. The overlap coefficient, calculated on TCRB nucleotide sequences, was used to quantify repertoire sharing. As a proxy for the pre-selection repertoire, out-of-frame TCRB sequences from naive cells were analyzed. In its TCRdb copy, this immuneACCESS table keeps in-frame sequences only and misses some clones. Where compared with another copy, unresolved V genes explain less than half of these, and the others have no known cause. Clone size and V and J calls were adopted from that table, with D and trimming inferred from the DNA. In all, the sample holds around 450,000 clones, and about an eighth of those were seen once. The ten top clones hold over 0.035% of the sample.

The CDR3 numbers 15 residues from cysteine through phenylalanine. The CDR3 DNA has 45 bases and is translated from base 1. From each donor, a single peripheral blood sample of roughly 0.11 L on average was drawn into heparinised tubes. A BD FACSAria II and a panel including CD45RO, CCR7, CD25, CD127, CD95 and CD27 were used to sort naive, central memory, regulatory and stem cell-like memory CD4+ T cells. Purity was above 95% for every sorted population. PBMCs were separated immediately by Lymphoprep density gradient centrifugation and were stained directly, without being cultured. So that batch effects would be minimized, each experiment stained and sorted samples in pairs, pairing one healthy donor with one patient.

Source material: naive CD4+ T cells from blood. The cell subset or site label, read with the paper, signifies: true naive CD4+ T cells. The receptor chain draws on TRBV21-1 and TRBJ2-7; the table's D gene call, TRBD1, was not cross checked with the DNA. TRBV21-1 is a pseudogene. This receptor was obtained from a woman in her late teens or twenties in good health. The CDR3 protein is CASSNRDRGVYEQYF. In nucleotides, the sequence is TGTGCCAGCAGCAACCGGGACAGGGGGGTCTACGAGCAGTACTTC.